One and the same sample provided the 8 T cell receptor beta chains below, sequenced in a study of OX40 agonist ivuxolimab in advanced cancers. Generated by immunoSEQ multiplex PCR, the TCRdb table keeps only in-frame clones and is missing some. This sample has about 150,000 clones, with 94% found just once. The sequences come from CD4+ or CD8+ T cells sorted from blood, collected in a trial of the OX40 agonist ivuxolimab. The receptors were gathered from an adult with an advanced solid tumor such as melanoma, head and neck, liver or kidney cancer.

The V call is TRBV9, the J call TRBJ1-6; no definite D call. Trimming removed 4 bases at V and 0 bases at J, with 11 bases between. The CDR3 consists of 16 residues. Germline loops: CDR1 SGDLS, CDR2 YYNGEE. The CDR3 nucleotides are TGTGCCAGCAGCCTTCGAGAGGCCTCCTATAATTCACCCCTCCACTTT. Protein: CASSLREASYNSPLHF.

The chain joins TRBV19 to TRBJ1-1; D possibly corresponds to TRBD1 (5 bases). The CDR3 is 14 residues long. In germline, CDR1 is LNHDA, CDR2 SQIVND (reference sequence). V lost 6 bases to trimming and J lost 0 bases, with 11 bases between them. The CDR3 sequence is CASRWGGLNTEAFF. The CDR3 nucleotides are TGTGCCAGTAGATGGGGGGGTTTGAACACTGAAGCTTTCTTT.

This chain links TRBV5-1 with TRBJ1-4; the D gene is possibly TRBD1 (5 bases). Germline CDR1 is SGHRS and CDR2 is YFSETQ. The CDR3 extends over 12 amino acids. Trimming stripped 5 bases from V and 6 bases from J, with 8 bases between. The CDR3 sequence: CASRGGDEKLFF. CDR3 DNA: TGCGCCAGCAGAGGAGGGGATGAAAAACTGTTTTTT.

The chain carries TRBV9 and TRBJ2-3; D assignment may be TRBD1 or TRBD2 (6 bases each). Trimming pared 4 bases from V and 0 bases from J, leaving 15 bases between. The CDR3 covers 16 residues. CDR1 is SGDLS and CDR2 is YYNGEE in the germline V gene. CDR3 in amino acids: CASSPRRGISTDTQYF. In nucleotides, the CDR3 is TGTGCCAGCAGCCCCCGGAGGGGGATTAGCACAGATACGCAGTATTTT.

The CDR3 nucleotides read TGTGCCAGCAGCTTAGAGCGCGCCGGCCAAGGGGTGGGGGAGCAGTACTTC. Protein: CASSLERAGQGVGEQYF. The J gene is TRBJ2-7, the V gene TRBV7-6; a weak D match, TRBD1 (5 bases). The V gene lost 1 base and the J gene lost 7 bases, with 23 bases spanning the gap. Germline-derived CDR1 and CDR2 are SGHVS and FNYEAQ. The CDR3 is made up of 17 amino acids.

To note about this clone: Other nucleotide sequences from this sample produce the same CDR3. J is TRBJ1-2 and V is TRBV29-1, with 7 bases fitting TRBD1. CDR1 and CDR2 (germline): SQVTM, ANQGSEA. The CDR3 runs 16 residues. The V and J ends lost 1 base and 7 bases, in that order; junction bases with no gene match: 15. The CDR3 region is CSVEGRRGGLVGGYTF. The CDR3 DNA reads TGCAGCGTTGAAGGGCGCAGGGGGGGATTAGTAGGTGGCTACACCTTC.

The V and J genes are TRBV2 and TRBJ2-4; 7 nucleotides agree with TRBD1. V shed 6 bases and J 8 bases; nucleotides not matched to a gene: 7. The germline V gene encodes CDR1 SNHLY and CDR2 FYNNEI. This CDR3 comprises 13 residues. The CDR3 region is CASRRGPKDIQYF. The CDR3 bases are TGTGCCAGCAGAAGGGGGCCCAAGGACATTCAGTACTTC.

V and J are TRBV30 and TRBJ2-7; the D gene could be TRBD1 or TRBD2 (6 bases each). This CDR3 is built from 12 residues. V dropped 1 base and J dropped 6 bases, with 10 bases sitting between them. CDR1 is GTSNPN, CDR2 SVGIG, per germline (reference sequence). CDR3 DNA sequence: TGTGCCTGGAGTGGAGGGGGGCCCGAGCAGTACTTC. Its translation: CAWSGGGPEQYF.